This record concerns one T cell receptor beta chain sequence. The source of the sample is a study of control samples from healthy donors and cancer patients. Profiled with immunoSEQ multiplex PCR; TCRdb holds only in-frame clones, not every one. In the table there are around 150,000 clones, about 94% of which are singletons. The CDR3 is 13 amino acids. Trimming took 5 bases from V and 8 from J, leaving 12 bases between them. The receptor was isolated from a woman aged 40-49 years in good health. The rearrangement uses TRBV12-3 or TRBV12-4 and TRBJ1-4, with TRBD1 as a possible D gene (6 bases). The sequenced sample consisted of blood. The CDR3 loop reads CASSSPGEEKLFF. In DNA form, the CDR3 reads TGTGCCAGCAGTAGCCCAGGGGAGGAAAAACTGTTTTTT.